Detailed here is one T cell receptor (beta chain). Its antigen is as yet unknown. Trimming left V 0 bases short and J 4 bases short, with 15 bases between. CDR1 and CDR2 (germline): MGHRA, YSYEKL. This CDR3 is 16 amino acids long. This sample is drawn from a study of shared clonotypes between healthy human individuals. The assay was run at deep level. In the authors' methods: Sequence data from immunoSEQ were junction-only and lacked quality scores; consequently, filtering differed. Clones were read by immunoSEQ multiplex PCR, and TCRdb kept only the in-frame ones, dropping some. That table furnishes V, J and clone size, whereas the DNA furnished D and trimming. The sample has about 2,200,000 clones, 85% to 95% seen once; the top ten hold 1.5% to 2%. Naive CD8 cells comprised CD45RO-negative, CCR7-positively selected cells, excluding terminally differentiated effector memory CD45RA+ cells. Study findings and constraints: Among the subsets, naive ones generally showed larger estimated richness than memory ones. Sorted-subset sequencing, rarefaction showed, was incomplete despite large depth.

This receptor was taken from a man aged 18 to 30 in good health. Some clones in this sample may be carry-over from other donors' samples. Sequencing was carried out using naive CD8+ T cells from PBMCs. This sequence joins TRBV4-1 and TRBJ1-2, with D perhaps matching TRBD1 (5 bases). The CDR3 loop reads CASSQDRGAGIYGYTF. The CDR3 DNA is TGCGCCAGCAGCCAAGATAGGGGTGCAGGGATCTATGGCTACACCTTC.